This is a list of T cell receptor beta chains from one sample in a study of beta chain features in type 1 diabetes. TCRdb keeps only in-frame clones here, not all; method: immunoSEQ multiplex PCR. Of more than 150,000 clones in the sample, approximately 8.4% were seen once. The sequenced sample was central memory CD4+ T cells from blood. The origin of the receptors is a woman between 18 and 29 years old in good health. Each CDR3 is given with its conserved first and last residue. D genes are given only for firm matches. The listing skips clone size in some rows; elsewhere it reads once, few, many or a size class.

J gene,clone size,V gene,D gene,CDR3 DNA,CDR3 protein
TRBJ2-7,many,TRBV7-2,NA,TGTGCCAGCAGCATTAGTCCGCTCGAGCAGTACTTC,CASSISPLEQYF
TRBJ2-7,once,TRBV6-6,NA,TGTGCCAGCAGCCTACAGGGAACCTACGAGCAGTACTTC,CASSLQGTYEQYF
TRBJ2-7,few,TRBV20-1,TRBD1,TGCAGTGCTAGCGGGACAGGGCAATACTTC,CSASGTGQYF
TRBJ1-2,few,TRBV7-2,TRBD1,TGTGCCAGCAGCTCTCCGGGACAGGGCGGCTACACCTTC,CASSSPGQGGYTF
TRBJ1-5,few,TRBV14,NA,TGTGCCAGCAGCCAAGATCAGAATCAGCCCCAGCATTTT,CASSQDQNQPQHF
TRBJ2-1,few,TRBV4-2,TRBD2,TGTGCCAGCAGCCCCCAAGGGACTAACGACAATGAGCAGTTCTTC,CASSPQGTNDNEQFF
TRBJ2-3,NA,TRBV14,NA,TGTGCCAGCAGCCAAGGCAGAGACAGCGGCACAGATACGCAGTATTTT,CASSQGRDSGTDTQYF
TRBJ1-2,few,TRBV7-9,NA,TGTGCCAGCAGCTTGGTTATCGGAGGTCATGGCTACACCTTC,CASSLVIGGHGYTF
TRBJ1-5,few,TRBV27,TRBD1,TGTGCCAGCAGTCTGACCGGGACAGTAAGCAATCAGCCCCAGCATTTT,CASSLTGTVSNQPQHF
TRBJ1-1,few,TRBV9,NA,TGTGCCAGCAGCGTAGCTAACACTGAAGCTTTCTTT,CASSVANTEAFF
TRBJ2-2,NA,TRBV5-1,TRBD1,TGCGCCAGCAGTTCGGGACAGGGCAACGCGAACACCGGGGAGCTGTTTTTT,CASSSGQGNANTGELFF
TRBJ2-2,NA,TRBV4-3,NA,TGCGCCAGCAGCCAAGCACAGAACACCGGGGAGCTGTTTTTT,CASSQAQNTGELFF
TRBJ2-3,NA,TRBV11-2,TRBD2,TGTGCCAGCAGGTCTGGCGGGGGGTCCAAAGAGAACACAGATACGCAGTATTTT,CASRSGGGSKENTDTQYF
TRBJ2-3,NA,TRBV7-2,TRBD2,TGTGCCAGCACCTTAAATGGGCTAGCGGGAGTGGGGACAGATACGCAGTATTTT,CASTLNGLAGVGTDTQYF
TRBJ1-3,few,TRBV5-4,TRBD1,TGTGCCAGCAGCTTAGGGGGCGCATCTGGAAACACCATATATTTT,CASSLGGASGNTIYF
TRBJ2-1,NA,TRBV5-1,NA,TGCGCCAGCAGCTTAGGCCTAGCCCATTACAATGAGCAGTTCTTC,CASSLGLAHYNEQFF
TRBJ2-3,NA,TRBV6-1,NA,TGTGCCAGCAGTGAAGTCGTGGATACGCAGTATTTT,CASSEVVDTQYF
TRBJ2-5,few,TRBV20-1,NA,TGCAGTGGATACATCCAAGAGACCCAGTACTTC,CSGYIQETQYF
TRBJ2-3,many,TRBV2,TRBD2,TGTGCCAGCAGTGAATTGTCCCCGGCGGGGGGTCGCGCAGATACGCAGTATTTT,CASSELSPAGGRADTQYF
TRBJ1-5,few,TRBV18,TRBD1,TGTGCCAGCTCTCTCGGGACAGGGAGGAATCAGCCCCAGCATTTT,CASSLGTGRNQPQHF
TRBJ2-5,few,TRBV7-2,TRBD2,TGTGCCAGCAGCTTAGCGGTCCTAGCGGGGGTGGGGGAGACCCAGTACTTC,CASSLAVLAGVGETQYF
TRBJ2-2,NA,TRBV5-1,TRBD1,TGCGCCAGCAGTTCCGGACAGGGGGTAGCCGGGGAGCTGTTTTTT,CASSSGQGVAGELFF
TRBJ2-3,NA,TRBV7-2,TRBD2,TGTGCCAGCAGCTTTCGACTAGCGGGAGATACGCAGTATTTT,CASSFRLAGDTQYF
TRBJ2-3,NA,TRBV7-2,NA,TGTGCCAGCAGACCTGCTAGCGGCACAGATACGCAGTATTTT,CASRPASGTDTQYF
TRBJ1-1,NA,TRBV9,NA,TGTGCCAGCAGCGTAGGTGGGCAGGGGAACACTGAAGCTTTCTTT,CASSVGGQGNTEAFF
TRBJ1-5,NA,TRBV6-5,NA,TGTGCCAGCAGTTATTACAGTGCGGGCCGGCAGCCCCAGCATTTT,CASSYYSAGRQPQHF
TRBJ2-7,few,TRBV9,TRBD2,TGTGCCAGCAGCCCCCGGACTAGCGGGTCCTACGAGCAGTACTTC,CASSPRTSGSYEQYF
TRBJ2-5,few,TRBV27,TRBD1,TGTGCCAGCAGTCTTGGGGCAGGGGGCTTCCAAGAGACCCAGTACTTC,CASSLGAGGFQETQYF
TRBJ2-5,few,TRBV7-8,TRBD2,TGTGCCAGCAGCTTAAATCCCCCTAGCGGCCTCCAAGAGACCCAGTACTTC,CASSLNPPSGLQETQYF
TRBJ2-1,few,TRBV27,TRBD2,TGTGCCAGCAGACCACAGCGGGGCATCACCTACAATGAGCAGTTCTTC,CASRPQRGITYNEQFF
TRBJ1-1,many,TRBV7-6,TRBD1,TGTGCCAGCAGCAGTCAGACAGGGATGACTGAAGCTTTCTTT,CASSSQTGMTEAFF
TRBJ1-2,few,TRBV30,NA,TGTGCCTGGAGTTCAGACAGGCTTCAAGGCTACACCTTC,CAWSSDRLQGYTF
TRBJ2-5,NA,TRBV18,NA,TGTGCCAGCTCAACAATAAACCAAGAGACCCAGTACTTC,CASSTINQETQYF
TRBJ2-2,few,TRBV5-1,TRBD2,TGCGCCAGCAGGAGTCTAGCGGGAGAGACCGGGGAGCTGTTTTTT,CASRSLAGETGELFF
TRBJ1-6,few,TRBV6-5,NA,TGTGCCAGCAGTTACTCGAAGGGCATTGGAGGATCACCCCTCCACTTT,CASSYSKGIGGSPLHF
TRBJ1-2,NA,TRBV27,TRBD1,TGTGCCAGCAGTTTAAGGGGAACAGGGGATGGCTACACCTTC,CASSLRGTGDGYTF
TRBJ2-1,NA,TRBV7-2,TRBD2,TGTGCCAGCAGCTCGCCACCGGGACTAGCGGGGGATGAGCAGTTCTTC,CASSSPPGLAGDEQFF
TRBJ1-4,NA,TRBV30,NA,TGTGCCTGGAGTGCGGGGACAAGGGTGGGTGAAAAACTGTTTTTT,CAWSAGTRVGEKLFF
TRBJ2-7,NA,TRBV18,TRBD1,TGTGCCAGCTCACCAGGGACAGTCGACTACGAGCAGTACTTC,CASSPGTVDYEQYF
TRBJ2-7,few,TRBV19,TRBD1,TGTGCCAGTAGTATTAGAGGACAGGGGGCCAACGAGCAGTACTTC,CASSIRGQGANEQYF
TRBJ2-7,NA,TRBV18,TRBD1,TGTGCCAGCTCAATAGCCGGGACAGGTTTCTCCTACGAGCAGTACTTC,CASSIAGTGFSYEQYF
TRBJ1-2,few,TRBV5-6,TRBD1,TGTGCCAGCAGTTACCCGACAGGGGGCGGTGGCTACACCTTC,CASSYPTGGGGYTF
TRBJ2-1,few,TRBV5-1,NA,TGCGCCAGCAGCTTCACCGGGACTCGGGAGCAGTTCTTC,CASSFTGTREQFF
TRBJ1-2,NA,TRBV5-1,TRBD1,TGCGCCAGCAGCTCCGGACAGGGATTTGCGAACTATGGCTACACCTTC,CASSSGQGFANYGYTF
TRBJ1-1,NA,TRBV30,NA,TGTGCCTGGAGTGTACCATACTTGAACACTGAAGCTTTCTTT,CAWSVPYLNTEAFF
TRBJ2-3,NA,TRBV5-6,NA,TGTGCCAGCAGCTTGGAACAGGGCACAGATACGCAGTATTTT,CASSLEQGTDTQYF
TRBJ2-7,NA,TRBV11-2,NA,TGTGCCAGCAGCTTGATGTTTAGCGACGAGCAGTACTTC,CASSLMFSDEQYF
TRBJ1-2,few,TRBV6-6,NA,TGTGCCAGCAGCTCAAATACAGGGCCTTACTATGGCTACACCTTC,CASSSNTGPYYGYTF
TRBJ2-1,few,TRBV18,TRBD1,TGTGCCAGCTCACGGACGACAGGGGAGCAGTTCTTC,CASSRTTGEQFF
TRBJ2-2,NA,TRBV6-1,TRBD2,TGTGCCAGCGGATGGCGGGAGTCGGGCACCGGGGAGCTGTTTTTT,CASGWRESGTGELFF
TRBJ2-5,few,TRBV5-1,TRBD2,TGCGCCAGCAGCTCTCCCCTAGCGGGTCAAGAGACCCAGTACTTC,CASSSPLAGQETQYF
TRBJ2-5,few,TRBV5-4,NA,TGTGCCGCGGGTTCTGGCGGGTACCAAGAGACCCAGTACTTC,CAAGSGGYQETQYF
TRBJ2-3,NA,TRBV2,NA,TGTGCCAGCAGTGAGGGGCAGATCACAGATACGCAGTATTTT,CASSEGQITDTQYF